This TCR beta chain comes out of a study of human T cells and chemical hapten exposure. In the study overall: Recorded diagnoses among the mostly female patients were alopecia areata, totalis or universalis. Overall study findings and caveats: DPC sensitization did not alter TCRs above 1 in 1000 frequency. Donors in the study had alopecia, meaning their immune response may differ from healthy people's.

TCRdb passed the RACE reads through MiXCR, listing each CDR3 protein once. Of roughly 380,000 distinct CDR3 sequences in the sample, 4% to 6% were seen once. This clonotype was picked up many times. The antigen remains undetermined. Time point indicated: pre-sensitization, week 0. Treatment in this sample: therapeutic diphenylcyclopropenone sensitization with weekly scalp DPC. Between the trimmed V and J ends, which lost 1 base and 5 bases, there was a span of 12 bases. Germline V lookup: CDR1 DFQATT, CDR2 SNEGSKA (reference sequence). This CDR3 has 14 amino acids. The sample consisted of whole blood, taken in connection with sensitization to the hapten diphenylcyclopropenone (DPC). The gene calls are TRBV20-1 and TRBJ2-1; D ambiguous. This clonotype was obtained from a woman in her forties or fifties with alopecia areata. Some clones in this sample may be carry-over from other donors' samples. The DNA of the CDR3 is TGCAGTGCTAGAGCGGGCTCGGTAGACAATGAGCAGTTCTTC. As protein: CSARAGSVDNEQFF.